This passage covers 25 T cell receptor beta chains from one sample sequenced in a study of T cell clones after liver transplantation. Sequencing was performed with immunoSEQ multiplex PCR; in TCRdb, only in-frame clones are kept and a portion is missing. The sample carries 15,000 to 20,000 clones, 80% recorded once. The sequenced sample was CD8+ T cells from blood, obtained less than 50 months after liver transplant. The receptors derive from a human patient who received a liver transplant. Some T cells may have come from the graft donor.

This clone is a singleton in its sample. Here the CDR3 reads CAWSVGTSGPTYNEQFF. The DNA for the CDR3 is TGTGCCTGGAGTGTGGGGACTAGCGGACCTACCTACAATGAGCAGTTCTTC. The V call is TRBV30, the J call TRBJ2-1, with 11 nucleotides matching TRBD2. The CDR3 has 17 residues. The V and J ends lost 0 bases and 2 bases, in that order; junction bases with no gene match: 6. Per germline, CDR1 GTSNPN and CDR2 SVGIG (reference sequence).

The J gene is TRBJ2-7, the V gene TRBV7-2; 9 bases align to TRBD1. With 8 bases clipped from V and 4 bases from J, the junction kept 6 bases outside the gene matches. This CDR3 contains 13 residues. Germline CDR1 is SGHTA and CDR2 is FQGNSA. DNA of the CDR3: TGTGCCAGCGGAGGACAGGGGATTTACGAGCAGTACTTC. Its translation: CASGGQGIYEQYF.

V usage is TRBV19 and J usage is TRBJ1-5; no reliable D call. Trimming cost V 8 bases and J 0 bases, with 8 bases left between them. The CDR3 has 13 amino acids. The V gene's germline CDR1 is LNHDA and CDR2 SQIVND (reference sequence). The CDR3 here is CASREYSNQPQHF. CDR3 coding DNA: TGTGCCAGTCGAGAATATAGCAATCAGCCCCAGCATTTT. The full variable domain, rest sourced from reference TRBV19 and TRBJ1-5, is DGGITQSPKYLFRKEGQNVTLSCEQNLNHDAMYWYRQDPGQGLRLIYYSQIVNDFQKGDIAEGYSVSREKKESFPLTVTSAQKNPTAFYLCASREYSNQPQHFGDGTRLSIL.

The rearrangement links TRBV21-1 to TRBJ1-5; the table's TRBD1 call for D was not verified on the DNA. TRBV21-1 is shown as a pseudogene. This CDR3 has 16 amino acids. The CDR3 spells CASSKDRDRRDQPQHF. CDR3 coding DNA: TGTGCCAGCAGCAAGGACCGGGACAGAAGAGATCAGCCCCAGCATTTT.

The genes are TRBV9 and TRBJ2-7; 8 positions match TRBD2. Looked up from germline, CDR1 is SGDLS and CDR2 is YYNGEE. The CDR3 totals 16 residues. The V gene end was trimmed by 0 bases and the J gene end by 9 bases; junction bases not matched to a gene: 14. DNA for the CDR3: TGTGCCAGCAGCGTAGCCCCAGCGGGGGCGGCGTTGGCGCAGTACTTC. Translating gives CASSVAPAGAALAQYF.

CDR3 loop: CASSLRHSSYNEQFF. The CDR3 coding sequence is TGTGCCAGCAGCCTGCGGCACAGCTCCTACAATGAGCAGTTCTTC. This chain uses TRBV14 with TRBJ2-1; D remains unclear. Germline V gives CDR1 SGHDN, CDR2 FVKESK. The CDR3 consists of 15 residues. V gave up 4 bases and J gave up 0 bases, with 10 bases separating them. Together with reference TRBV14 and TRBJ2-1, the CDR3 gives the full variable domain: EAGVTQFPSHSVIEKGQTVTLRCDPISGHDNLYWYRRVMGKEIKFLLHFVKESKQDESGMPNNRFLAERTGGTYSTLKVQPAELEDSGVYFCASSLRHSSYNEQFFGPGTRLTVL.

The chain employs TRBV9 and TRBJ2-1; D gene uncertain. Germline CDR1 SGDLS, CDR2 YYNGEE. The V end was cut by 0 bases, the J end by 2 bases, with 12 bases between. The CDR3 has 16 amino acids. The CDR3 loop is CASSVGGDPAYNEQFF. CDR3 in DNA: TGTGCCAGCAGCGTAGGTGGTGACCCGGCCTACAATGAGCAGTTCTTC.

The chain employs TRBV5-4 and TRBJ1-2; the D gene is possibly TRBD1 (5 bases). With 4 bases removed from V and 1 base from J, the gap between germline ends came to 14 bases. The CDR3 loop spans 15 amino acids. The V gene's germline CDR1 is SGHNT and CDR2 YYREEE (reference sequence). The CDR3 reads CASSLWGGDNYGYTF. The CDR3 region has the DNA TGTGCCAGCAGCCTGTGGGGCGGGGATAACTATGGCTACACCTTC. Based on the CDR3 plus reference TRBV5-4 and TRBJ1-2, the full variable domain is ETGVTQSPTHLIKTRGQQVTLRCSSQSGHNTVSWYQQALGQGPQFIFQYYREEENGRGNFPPRFSGLQFPNYSSELNVNALELDDSALYLCASSLWGGDNYGYTFGSGTRLTVV.

This clone was detected once. The chain couples TRBV6-1 to TRBJ2-3; TRBD2 aligns across 7 bases. The CDR3 sequence is 15 residues long. V was pared by 7 bases and J by 5 bases, with 12 bases of the junction left unmatched. From germline, CDR1 is MNHNS and CDR2 SASEGT. The CDR3 reads CASKETAGPGDTQYF. The CDR3 DNA reads as TGTGCCAGCAAGGAAACAGCGGGACCGGGAGATACGCAGTATTTT.

Here the CDR3 reads CATRAAVDVPGGNTIYF. CDR3 DNA sequence: TGTGCCACAAGGGCGGCCGTAGACGTACCGGGTGGAAACACCATATATTTT. V and J are TRBV7-9 and TRBJ1-3; D is ambiguous. The germline gives CDR1 SEHNR, CDR2 FQNEAQ (reference sequence). Trimming shortened V by 10 bases and J by 3 bases, and 25 bases separated the two germline ends. The CDR3 spans 17 residues.

This chain's CDR3 is CASSRFARQGARHGYTF. The DNA of the CDR3 is TGTGCCAGCAGTCGCTTCGCTCGACAGGGGGCGCGCCATGGCTACACCTTC. The chain carries TRBV28 and TRBJ1-2; 10 nucleotides align to TRBD1. The CDR3 spans 17 residues. Germline V gene sequence: CDR1 MDHEN, CDR2 SYDVKM. With V trimmed by 5 bases and J by 6 bases, 15 bases remained unmatched.

V and J are TRBV5-1 and TRBJ2-3, with D unresolved. Germline V gene lookup returns CDR1 SGHRS and CDR2 YFSETQ. The CDR3 loop spans 14 amino acids. V was trimmed by 0 bases and J by 1 base, leaving 6 bases between them. CDR3 in amino acids: CASSLAQGTDTQYF. CDR3 bases: TGCGCCAGCAGCTTGGCCCAGGGCACAGATACGCAGTATTTT.

Sample share makes this clone medium-sized. The rearrangement uses TRBV7-8 and TRBJ2-7; D remains ambiguous. The germline V gene encodes CDR1 SGHVS and CDR2 FQNEAQ. V was trimmed by 6 bases and J by 1 base, leaving 13 bases between them. CDR3 size: 14 residues. The DNA for the CDR3 is TGTGCCAGCAGTACAGAGCACTCATCCTACGAGCAGTACTTC. Protein: CASSTEHSSYEQYF.

This chain links TRBV19 with TRBJ1-2; no clear D gene. The CDR3 contains 12 residues. With 3 bases removed from V and 8 bases from J, the gap between germline ends came to 10 bases. The germline V gene encodes CDR1 LNHDA and CDR2 SQIVND (reference sequence). CDR3 amino acids: CASSIGGNGYTF. The CDR3 region has the DNA TGTGCCAGTAGTATCGGAGGGAACGGCTACACCTTC.

The DNA of the CDR3 is TGTGCCAGTAGTATGGGGGTAGGCACTGAAGCTTTCTTT. Translating gives CASSMGVGTEAFF. The chain recombines TRBV19 with TRBJ1-1, with a possible D match to TRBD1 (5 bases). Trimming shortened V by 3 bases and J by 4 bases, and 9 bases separated the two germline ends. CDR1 is LNHDA and CDR2 is SQIVND in the germline V gene (reference sequence). The CDR3 sequence is 13 residues long.

The chain joins TRBV5-4 to TRBJ1-1; D remains unclear. The V gene's germline CDR1 is SGHNT and CDR2 YYREEE (reference sequence). This CDR3 is built from 14 residues. Deletions cut 4 bases from V and 1 base from J, with 11 bases between. CDR3 sequence: CASSPNVRNTEAFF. The CDR3, as DNA: TGTGCCAGCAGCCCTAACGTACGGAACACTGAAGCTTTCTTT.

This chain uses TRBV19 with TRBJ2-4, with a weak D call TRBD2 (5 bases). The CDR3 runs 14 residues. CDR1 and CDR2 from the germline V gene are LNHDA and SQIVND (reference sequence). V was pared by 0 bases and J by 9 bases, with 12 bases between. CDR3 residues: CASSIEVQGGIQYF. In nucleotides, the CDR3 is TGTGCCAGTAGTATAGAAGTCCAAGGAGGCATTCAGTACTTC.

Note on this clone: Given a much more abundant clone one base away, this may be a read error. V gene TRBV4-2 combines with J gene TRBJ2-2; D gene uncertain. Germline values: CDR1 LGHNA, CDR2 YNFKEQ. V lost 5 bases to trimming and J lost 5 bases, with 6 bases between them. The CDR3 contains 12 residues. CDR3 DNA: TGTGCCAGCAGCTCGGAGACCGGGGAGCTGTTTTTT. This codes for CASSSETGELFF.

V is TRBV13 and J is TRBJ1-2; TRBD1 agrees at 10 bases. Germline assignment: CDR1 PRHDT and CDR2 FYEKMQ (reference sequence). The junction had 6 bases not matched to a gene; V was cut back by 5 bases and J by 6 bases. This CDR3 has 14 amino acids. Here the CDR3 reads CASSADRGPDGYTF. The CDR3 bases are TGTGCCAGCAGCGCAGACAGGGGGCCGGATGGCTACACCTTC.

Only a few counts were recorded for this clone. The chain combines TRBV6-5 with TRBJ1-6; perhaps TRBD1 as D (5 bases). Germline CDR1 reads MNHEY; CDR2 reads SVGAGI. This CDR3 comprises 14 residues. V dropped 5 bases and J dropped 6 bases, with 11 bases sitting between them. This CDR3 reads CASSPDSSNSPLHF. In DNA, the CDR3 is TGTGCCAGCAGTCCCGACAGTAGTAATTCACCCCTCCACTTT.

This chain joins TRBV19 and TRBJ2-3; 7 bases are a match to TRBD2. CDR1 is LNHDA, CDR2 SQIVND, per germline (reference sequence). V lost 6 bases to trimming and J lost 2 bases; unmatched junction nucleotides: 8. The CDR3 has 15 amino acids. The CDR3 nucleotides are TGTGCCAGTAGGAGGACTAGGACATACACAGATACGCAGTATTTT. Its translation: CASRRTRTYTDTQYF.

This clone was recorded at least ten times. The V gene is TRBV25-1, the J gene TRBJ2-6, with 7 bases identical to TRBD1. The junction had 9 bases not matched to a gene; V was cut back by 2 bases and J by 2 bases. CDR1 MGHDK and CDR2 SYGVNS come from the germline V gene. The CDR3 runs 18 residues. Here the CDR3 reads CASSEIQGLDTGANVLTF. CDR3 bases: TGTGCCAGCAGTGAAATACAGGGGTTGGATACTGGGGCCAACGTCCTGACTTTC.

The rearrangement links TRBV4-3 to TRBJ2-1; the match to TRBD2 covers 9 bases. CDR3 size: 16 residues. V shed 0 bases, J shed 4 bases, and the junction held 4 bases outside the gene matches. Looked up from germline, CDR1 is LGHNA and CDR2 is YSLEER. The CDR3 DNA is TGCGCCAGCAGCCAAGAGGTGGCGGGAGGGTACAATGAGCAGTTCTTC. Translation: CASSQEVAGGYNEQFF.

The chain combines TRBV7-9 with TRBJ2-5; possibly TRBD2 for D (6 bases). Trimming shortened V by 6 bases and J by 5 bases, and 19 bases separated the two germline ends. This CDR3 region has 15 residues. Germline lookup yields CDR1 SEHNR and CDR2 FQNEAQ (reference sequence). The CDR3 region is CASRPRGGAVETQYF. CDR3 bases: TGTGCCAGCAGACCTAGAGGAGGGGCGGTGGAGACCCAGTACTTC.

The chain carries TRBV6-6 and TRBJ1-5, with D possibly matching TRBD1 (5 bases). Per germline, CDR1 MNHNY and CDR2 SVGAGI (reference sequence). The V and J ends lost 2 bases and 6 bases respectively, with 11 bases between them. The length of the CDR3 is 14 residues. The CDR3 DNA is TGTGCCAGCAGTTACGTCGCAGGGACTCAGCCCCAGCATTTT. Its translation: CASSYVAGTQPQHF.